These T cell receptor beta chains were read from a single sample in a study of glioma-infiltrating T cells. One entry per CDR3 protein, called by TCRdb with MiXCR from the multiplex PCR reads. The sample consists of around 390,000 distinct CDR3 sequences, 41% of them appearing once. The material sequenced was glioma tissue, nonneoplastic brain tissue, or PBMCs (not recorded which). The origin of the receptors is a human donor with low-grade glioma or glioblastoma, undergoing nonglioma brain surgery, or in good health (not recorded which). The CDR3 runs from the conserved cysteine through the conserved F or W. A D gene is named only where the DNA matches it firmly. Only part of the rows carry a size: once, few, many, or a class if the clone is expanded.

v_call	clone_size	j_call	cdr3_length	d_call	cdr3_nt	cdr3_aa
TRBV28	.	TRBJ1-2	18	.	TGTGCCAGCAGGAAACCGGTCGGACCCCTTTACATTAACTATGGCTACACCTTC	CASRKPVGPLYINYGYTF
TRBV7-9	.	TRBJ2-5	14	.	TGTGCCAGCAGTCCCGGTCGTACGGAAGAGACCCAGTACTTC	CASSPGRTEETQYF
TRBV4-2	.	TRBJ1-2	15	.	TGTGCCAGCAGCTTGGCCTGGCAGCTATACTATGGCTACACCTTC	CASSLAWQLYYGYTF
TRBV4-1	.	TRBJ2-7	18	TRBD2	TGCGCCAGCAGCCAAGATCTAAGCGGGAGTGAAATTAGGTACGAGCAGTACTTC	CASSQDLSGSEIRYEQYF
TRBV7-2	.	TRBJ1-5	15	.	TGTGCCAGCAGCTTAACACTGAATAGCAATCAGCCCCAGCATTTT	CASSLTLNSNQPQHF
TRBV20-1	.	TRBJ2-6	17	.	TGCAGTGCTAGAGGGGCGGAGGGACCCTCTGGGGCCAACGTCCTGACTTTC	CSARGAEGPSGANVLTF
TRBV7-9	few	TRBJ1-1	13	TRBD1	TGTGCCAGCAGCCCCCCCGACAGGGTTACACCTTTCTTT	CASSPPDRVTPFF
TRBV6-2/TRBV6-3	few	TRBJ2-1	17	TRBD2	TGTGCCAGCAGACGGGGGACTAGCGGGAGCTACTACAATGAGCAGTTCTTC	CASRRGTSGSYYNEQFF
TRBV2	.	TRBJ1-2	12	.	TGTGCCAGCAGTGGAGGGGACTATGGCTACACCTTC	CASSGGDYGYTF
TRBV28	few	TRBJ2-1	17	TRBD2	TGTGCCAGCAGTTCTCCGGGACTAGCGGGGTCCTACAATGAGCAGTTCTTC	CASSSPGLAGSYNEQFF
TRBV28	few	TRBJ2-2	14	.	TGTGCCAGCAGTCCGAGGATCGACACCGGGGAGCTGTTTTTT	CASSPRIDTGELFF
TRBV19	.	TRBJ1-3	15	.	TGTGCCAGTAGCTCCACCGGGACGCCTGGAAACGCCATATATTTT	CASSSTGTPGNAIYF
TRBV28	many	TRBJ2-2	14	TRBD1	TGTGCCAGCGTGGGACAGCGGAACACCGGGGAGCTGTTTTTT	CASVGQRNTGELFF
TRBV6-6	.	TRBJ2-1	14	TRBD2	TGTGCCAGCAGCCCGACTAGCGGGAGCAATGAGCAGTTCTTC	CASSPTSGSNEQFF
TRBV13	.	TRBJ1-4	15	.	TGTGCCAGCAGCTTAGGGGACCGACGCAATGAAAAACTGTTTTTT	CASSLGDRRNEKLFF
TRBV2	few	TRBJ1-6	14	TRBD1	TGTGCCAGCAGTAGACAGGGAGGAAATTCACCCCTCCACTTT	CASSRQGGNSPLHF
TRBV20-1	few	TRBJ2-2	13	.	TGCAGTGTTATGAAACGGAACACCGGGGAGCTGTTTTTT	CSVMKRNTGELFF
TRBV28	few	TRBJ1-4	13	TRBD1	TGTGCCAGCAGCACATCAGGGGGTGAAAAACTGTTTTTT	CASSTSGGEKLFF
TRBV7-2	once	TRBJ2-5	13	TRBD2	TGTGCCAGCAGCACGCGGCGGGAGGAGACCCAGTACTTC	CASSTRREETQYF
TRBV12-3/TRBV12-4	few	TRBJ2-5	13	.	TGTGCCAGCAGTTTAGTATTCCAAGAGACCCAGTACTTC	CASSLVFQETQYF
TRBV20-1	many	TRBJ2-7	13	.	TGCAGTGCTAGAGATCTGTGGCAGGACGAGCAGTACTTC	CSARDLWQDEQYF
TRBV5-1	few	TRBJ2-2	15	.	TGCGCCAGCAGCTTGACAGGTTTAACTTCCGGGGAGCTGTTTTTT	CASSLTGLTSGELFF
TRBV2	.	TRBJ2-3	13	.	TGTGCCAGCAGACAGGAGGGGGGCGATACGCAGTATTTT	CASRQEGGDTQYF
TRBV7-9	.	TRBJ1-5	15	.	TGTGCCAGCAGCTCGGGAAGGGATAGCAATCAGCCCCAGCATTTT	CASSSGRDSNQPQHF
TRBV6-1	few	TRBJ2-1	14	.	TGTGCCAGCAGTTCCCGGACGGGGGGCGATGAGCAGTTCTTC	CASSSRTGGDEQFF
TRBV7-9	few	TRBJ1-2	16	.	TGTGCCAGCAGCCAAGAACAAGGGCAGGGAGGCGTTGGCTACACCTTC	CASSQEQGQGGVGYTF
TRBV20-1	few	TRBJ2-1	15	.	TGCAGTGCTCCCAGCGGCAGGATACGTGTGAATGAGCAGTTCTTC	CSAPSGRIRVNEQFF
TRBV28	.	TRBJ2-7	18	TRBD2	TGTGCCAGCAGAAATCGCAGGGCTAGCGGACGGGTACCCTACGAGCAGTACTTC	CASRNRRASGRVPYEQYF
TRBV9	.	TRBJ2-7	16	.	TGTGCCAGCAGCGCGCTACCCGGGACGGCCGGCTACGAGCAGTACTTC	CASSALPGTAGYEQYF
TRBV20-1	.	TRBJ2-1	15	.	TGCAGTGCTCTCTCCCGGCAGGCCTCCTACAATGAGCAGTTCTTC	CSALSRQASYNEQFF
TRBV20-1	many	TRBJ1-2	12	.	TGCAGTGCTCCGATGGGGCCGTATGGCTACACCTTC	CSAPMGPYGYTF
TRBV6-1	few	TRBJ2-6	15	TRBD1	TGTGCCATCAGGGACAGGGGTGATGGGGCCAACGTCCTGACTTTC	CAIRDRGDGANVLTF
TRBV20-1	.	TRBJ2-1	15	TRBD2	TGCAGTGCTCGTCGTGCGGGAGGTAACGACAATGAGCAGTTCTTC	CSARRAGGNDNEQFF
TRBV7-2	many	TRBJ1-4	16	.	TGTGCCAGCAGCCAAGTAGAGGTGAATTTTAATGAAAAACTGTTTTTT	CASSQVEVNFNEKLFF
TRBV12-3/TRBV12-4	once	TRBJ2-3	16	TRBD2	TGTGCCAGCAGCGCCACTAGCGGAACTAGCACAGATACGCAGTATTTT	CASSATSGTSTDTQYF
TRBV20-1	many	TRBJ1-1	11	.	TGCAGTGCTGGTCTGTCTTACAGAGCTTTCTTT	CSAGLSYRAFF
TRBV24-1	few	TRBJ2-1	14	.	TGTGCCACCAGTGATTTTGGAGTTTACAATGAGCAGTTCTTC	CATSDFGVYNEQFF
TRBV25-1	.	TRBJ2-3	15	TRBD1	TGTGCCAGCAGTGAAGGGGGACAGGGATTAGATACGCAGTATTTT	CASSEGGQGLDTQYF
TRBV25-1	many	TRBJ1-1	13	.	TGTGCCAGCAGGGTACCCGGGAACACTGAAGCTTTCTTT	CASRVPGNTEAFF
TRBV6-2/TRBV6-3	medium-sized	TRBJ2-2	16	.	TGTGCCAGCAGTCCGACCGGGTCCAGACAAACCGGGGAGCTGTTTTTT	CASSPTGSRQTGELFF
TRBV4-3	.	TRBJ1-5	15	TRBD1	TGCGCCAGCAGCCACGGGACAGGGGACGGACAGCCCCAGCATTTT	CASSHGTGDGQPQHF
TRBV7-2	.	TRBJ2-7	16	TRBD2	TGTGCCAGCAGCCCGGGGGGTAGCGCCAGCTCCTACGAGCAGTACTTC	CASSPGGSASSYEQYF
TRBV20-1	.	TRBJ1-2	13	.	TGCAGTGCGGTGGACGGGACTAACTATGGCTACACCTTC	CSAVDGTNYGYTF
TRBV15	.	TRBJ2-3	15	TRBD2	TGTGCCACCGGCATATTTAGCGGGAGCGCAGATACGCAGTATTTT	CATGIFSGSADTQYF
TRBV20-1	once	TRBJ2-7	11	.	TGCGGTGCTGAGCTGGGGAGCGAGCAGTACTTC	CGAELGSEQYF
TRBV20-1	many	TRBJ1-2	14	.	TGCAGTGCTAGAGATCTTGAGGGGATCGACGGCTACACCTTC	CSARDLEGIDGYTF
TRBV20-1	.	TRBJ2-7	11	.	TGCAGTGCTGTAGCCACTAACGAGCAGTACTTC	CSAVATNEQYF
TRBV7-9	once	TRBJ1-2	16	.	TGTGCCAGCAGCTTCCCTTTCGTGGGGCTGAACTATGGCTACACCTTC	CASSFPFVGLNYGYTF
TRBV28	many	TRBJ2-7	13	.	TGTGCCAGCAGTCCGGGTCGTGGCTACGAGCAGTACTTC	CASSPGRGYEQYF
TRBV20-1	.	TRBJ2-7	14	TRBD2	TGCAGTGCTAGAGGAGGACTAGCGGGAGACGAGCAGTACTTC	CSARGGLAGDEQYF
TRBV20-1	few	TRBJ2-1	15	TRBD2	TGCAGTGCTAGAGATTGGGGGAGGGCGATAAATGAGCAGTTCTTC	CSARDWGRAINEQFF
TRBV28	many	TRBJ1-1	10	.	TGTGCCAGCAAAAGGCTTGAAGCTTTCTTT	CASKRLEAFF
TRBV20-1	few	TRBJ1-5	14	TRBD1	TGCAGTGCCCCCGACAGGGGCGTGAATCAGCCCCAGCATTTT	CSAPDRGVNQPQHF
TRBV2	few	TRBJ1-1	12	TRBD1	TGTGCCAGCAGGACGGGACAGCTAGAAGCTTTCTTT	CASRTGQLEAFF
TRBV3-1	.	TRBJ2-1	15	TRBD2	TGTGCCAGCAGCCCGCTAGCGGGAGTATTCGATGAGCAGTTCTTC	CASSPLAGVFDEQFF
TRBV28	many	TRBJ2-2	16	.	TGTGCCAGCAGTCAACCACGGGTCAAGCACACCGGGGAGCTGTTTTTT	CASSQPRVKHTGELFF
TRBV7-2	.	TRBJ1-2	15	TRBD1	TGTGCCAGCAGCCCGCGGACAGGGGGCGACTATGGCTACACCTTC	CASSPRTGGDYGYTF
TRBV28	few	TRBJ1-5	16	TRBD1	TGTGCCAGCAGTTTATGGGACAGGGGGTCAAATCAGCCCCAGCATTTT	CASSLWDRGSNQPQHF
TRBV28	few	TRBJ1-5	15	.	TGTGCCAGCAGGGGCACCGGGGTTAGCAATCAGCCCCAGCATTTT	CASRGTGVSNQPQHF
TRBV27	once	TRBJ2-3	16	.	TGTGCCAGCAGTTCCGACCGGGACGGGCGCGGAGATACGCAGTATTTT	CASSSDRDGRGDTQYF